The 28 T cell receptor beta chains below come from one sample, sequenced in a study of control samples from healthy donors and cancer patients. Libraries were prepared by immunoSEQ multiplex PCR; TCRdb keeps only in-frame clonotypes and omits some of them. The profile shows some 150,000 clones, about nine tenths of them singletons. The sample comprised blood. These receptors were taken from a man aged 30-40 years in good health.

The V and J genes are TRBV5-6 and TRBJ2-7, with unresolved D. The V and J ends lost 1 base and 4 bases respectively, with 15 bases between them. Germline loops: CDR1 SGHDT, CDR2 YYEEEE. This CDR3 is built from 15 residues. The CDR3 here is CASSLSPDGPYEQYF. The CDR3 nucleotides read TGTGCCAGCAGCTTGTCACCGGACGGCCCTTACGAGCAGTACTTC.

This sequence joins TRBV6-5 and TRBJ2-7; perhaps D is TRBD1 or TRBD2 (6 bases each). The CDR3 loop spans 14 amino acids. V was pared by 5 bases and J by 3 bases, with 14 bases between. CDR1 and CDR2 from the germline V gene are MNHEY and SVGAGI. CDR3 in DNA: TGTGCCAGCAGTCCATTGGGGGGCTACTACGAGCAGTACTTC. It is translated as CASSPLGGYYEQYF.

The chain carries TRBV19 and TRBJ1-2, with a possible D match to TRBD1 (6 bases). The CDR3 length is 14 residues. Between the trimmed V and J ends, which lost 2 bases and 8 bases, there was a span of 15 bases. Germline V lookup: CDR1 LNHDA, CDR2 SQIVND (reference sequence). The CDR3 is CASSIIGQKNGYTF. In nucleotides, the CDR3 is TGTGCCAGTAGTATAATTGGACAGAAGAACGGCTACACCTTC.

The chain uses TRBV2 and TRBJ1-2; unclear D gene. Per germline, CDR1 SNHLY and CDR2 FYNNEI. V lost 5 bases to trimming and J lost 8 bases, with 6 bases between them. This CDR3 is 10 amino acids long. The CDR3 DNA reads TGTGCCAGCAGTCTGGGCGGCTACACCTTC. Protein: CASSLGGYTF. Together with reference TRBV2 and TRBJ1-2, the CDR3 gives the full variable domain: EPEVTQTPSHQVTQMGQEVILRCVPISNHLYFYWYRQILGQKVEFLVSFYNNEISEKSEIFDDQFSVERPDGSNFTLKIRSTKLEDSAMYFCASSLGGYTFGSGTRLTVV.

The chain combines TRBV5-1 with TRBJ1-1; D gene uncertain. This CDR3 spans 13 amino acids. Trimming took 0 bases from V and 5 from J, leaving 8 bases between them. Germline CDR1 reads SGHRS; CDR2 reads YFSETQ. The CDR3 sequence is CASSLAGETEAFF. As DNA, the CDR3 is TGCGCCAGCAGCTTGGCCGGGGAGACTGAAGCTTTCTTT. The full variable domain, with the rest looked up from reference TRBV5-1 and TRBJ1-1, is KAGVTQTPRYLIKTRGQQVTLSCSPISGHRSVSWYQQTPGQGLQFLFEYFSETQRNKGNFPGRFSGRQFSNSRSEMNVSTLELGDSALYLCASSLAGETEAFFGQGTRLTVV.

The rearrangement joins TRBV19 to TRBJ1-1; D ambiguous. The V gene lost 3 bases and the J gene lost 0 bases, with 8 bases spanning the gap. Germline CDR1 reads LNHDA; CDR2 reads SQIVND (reference sequence). The CDR3 spans 14 residues. The DNA of the CDR3 is TGTGCCAGTAGTATCAGTAGTATGAACACTGAAGCTTTCTTT. Translated: CASSISSMNTEAFF.

The chain carries TRBV27 and TRBJ1-6; no definite D call. The germline gives CDR1 MNHEY, CDR2 SMNVEV (reference sequence). The CDR3 covers 16 residues. With 5 bases removed from V and 6 bases from J, the gap between germline ends came to 17 bases. The CDR3 spells CASSPLAGMGNSPLHF. For the CDR3, the DNA is TGTGCCAGCAGTCCCCTCGCGGGGATGGGTAATTCACCCCTCCACTTT.

This chain uses TRBV5-1 with TRBJ1-2, with 8 bases that match TRBD1. Germline CDR1 reads SGHRS; CDR2 reads YFSETQ. This CDR3 region has 15 residues. V shed 4 bases and J 7 bases; nucleotides not matched to a gene: 12. The CDR3 protein is CASSRGPGQAAGYTF. CDR3 nucleotide sequence: TGCGCCAGCAGCCGAGGACCGGGACAGGCGGCTGGCTACACCTTC.

The chain is built from TRBV7-8 and TRBJ1-1; 8 nucleotides agree with TRBD1. J gave up 3 bases and V 5 bases, and 5 bases lay outside the gene matches. Germline CDR1 and CDR2: SGHVS and FQNEAQ. The CDR3 length is 14 residues. CDR3 in amino acids: CASSQGADYTEAFF. DNA for the CDR3: TGTGCCAGCAGCCAGGGGGCGGATTACACTGAAGCTTTCTTT.

This chain links TRBV18 with TRBJ2-7, with 7 bases aligning to TRBD1. Germline values: CDR1 KGHSH, CDR2 LQKENI. The CDR3 totals 14 residues. V gave up 3 bases and J gave up 2 bases; unmatched junction bases: 4. DNA for the CDR3: TGTGCCAGCTCACCGTGGGACAGCACCTACGAGCAGTACTTC. Translated, it gives CASSPWDSTYEQYF. The full variable domain, completed using reference TRBV18 and TRBJ2-7, is NAGVMQNPRHLVRRRGQEARLRCSPMKGHSHVYWYRQLPEEGLKFMVYLQKENIIDESGMPKERFSAEFPKEGPSILRIQQVVRGDSAAYFCASSPWDSTYEQYFGPGTRLTVT.

The chain couples TRBV25-1 to TRBJ1-3; D not certain. CDR1 is MGHDK and CDR2 is SYGVNS in the germline V gene. The CDR3 is made up of 15 amino acids. Trimming cost V 5 bases and J 0 bases, with 11 bases left between them. The CDR3 DNA reads TGTGCCAGCAGTCGGCGGAAAAACTCTGGAAACACCATATATTTT. It specifies CASSRRKNSGNTIYF.

This clone showed up just a few times. V gene TRBV3-1 (or the pseudogene TRBV3-2) combines with J gene TRBJ1-1, with a tentative D call TRBD1 (5 bases). Germline CDR1 and CDR2: LGHDT and YNNKEL (reference sequence). The CDR3 totals 14 residues. V lost 4 bases to trimming and J lost 7 bases, with 16 bases between them. In DNA form, the CDR3 reads TGTGCCAGCAGCCCGCGTGGGACGCACCATGAAGCTTTCTTT. It codes for CASSPRGTHHEAFF.

This chain connects TRBV7-2 to TRBJ2-1, with TRBD2 identical over 14 bases. CDR1 and CDR2 from the germline V gene are SGHTA and FQGNSA. The ends lost 1 base at V and 8 bases at J; junction bases unmatched: 1. This CDR3 is 15 amino acids long. CDR3 nucleotide sequence: TGTGCCAGCAGCTTAGGGGGACTAGCGGGGGATGAGCAGTTCTTC. It encodes CASSLGGLAGDEQFF. Complete variable domain (other parts from reference TRBV7-2 and TRBJ2-1): GAGVSQSPSNKVTEKGKDVELRCDPISGHTALYWYRQSLGQGLEFLIYFQGNSAPDKSGLPSDRFSAERTGGSVSTLTIQRTQQEDSAVYLCASSLGGLAGDEQFFGPGTRLTVL.

The V gene is TRBV10-2, the J gene TRBJ1-1; D is uncertain. Germline CDR1 WSHSY, CDR2 SAAADI. This CDR3 comprises 12 residues. The V and J ends lost 6 bases and 5 bases respectively, with 10 bases between them. Here the CDR3 reads CASRRGLTEAFF. In DNA, the CDR3 is TGCGCCAGCAGACGCGGACTGACTGAAGCTTTCTTT.

This chain uses TRBV19 with TRBJ1-6; 8 bases map to TRBD1. There are 17 residues in the CDR3. Per germline, CDR1 LNHDA and CDR2 SQIVND (reference sequence). V was clipped by 2 bases and J by 2 bases; unmatched bases: 5. Written as DNA, the CDR3 is TGTGCCAGTAGTATAAGTAACAGGGGGGCCTATAATTCACCCCTCCACTTT. It is translated as CASSISNRGAYNSPLHF. Complete variable domain (other parts from reference TRBV19 and TRBJ1-6): DGGITQSPKYLFRKEGQNVTLSCEQNLNHDAMYWYRQDPGQGLRLIYYSQIVNDFQKGDIAEGYSVSREKKESFPLTVTSAQKNPTAFYLCASSISNRGAYNSPLHFGNGTRLTVT.

The genes are TRBV15 and TRBJ1-4, with D perhaps TRBD1 (5 bases). Germline CDR1 reads LNHNV; CDR2 reads YYDKDF (reference sequence). Trimming removed 0 bases from V and 5 bases from J, with 19 bases in between. The CDR3 extends over 18 amino acids. CDR3 bases: TGTGCCACCAGCAGAGATCGAGTCTCCTGGCAGGGCAATGAAAAACTGTTTTTT. Translated, it gives CATSRDRVSWQGNEKLFF.

The genes are TRBV19 and TRBJ2-4; 7 nucleotides match TRBD2. The germline V gene has CDR1 LNHDA and CDR2 SQIVND (reference sequence). The CDR3 is 19 residues long. The junction had 20 bases not matched to a gene; V was cut back by 7 bases and J by 2 bases. This chain's CDR3 is CASKKSGGSLERSKNIQYF. Written as DNA, the CDR3 is TGTGCCAGTAAAAAGTCCGGGGGGTCCCTAGAGCGGTCCAAAAACATTCAGTACTTC.

The chain links TRBV5-1 to TRBJ2-7; 9 bases are shared with TRBD1. The trim removed 2 bases at V and 2 bases at J, leaving 11 bases unmatched. This CDR3 is built from 17 residues. Germline CDR1 reads SGHRS; CDR2 reads YFSETQ. The CDR3 spells CASSLSGGDRAPYEQYF. The CDR3 DNA is TGCGCCAGCAGCTTAAGTGGGGGGGACAGGGCCCCCTACGAGCAGTACTTC. The complete variable domain, with remaining parts taken from reference TRBV5-1 and TRBJ2-7, reads KAGVTQTPRYLIKTRGQQVTLSCSPISGHRSVSWYQQTPGQGLQFLFEYFSETQRNKGNFPGRFSGRQFSNSRSEMNVSTLELGDSALYLCASSLSGGDRAPYEQYFGPGTRLTVT.

The CDR3 sequence: CAWSVPGQGYGKYF. CDR3 in DNA: TGTGCCTGGAGTGTACCGGGACAGGGATATGGGAAGTACTTC. This chain joins TRBV30 and TRBJ2-7, with 9 bases identical to TRBD1. From germline, CDR1 is GTSNPN and CDR2 SVGIG (reference sequence). This CDR3 comprises 14 residues. The V segment lost 0 bases and the J segment 11 bases; nucleotides outside the gene matches: 11. The entire variable domain, with the rest obtained from reference TRBV30 and TRBJ2-7, is as follows: SQTIHQWPATLVQPVGSPLSLECTVEGTSNPNLYWYRQAAGRGLQLLFYSVGIGQISSEVPQNLSASRPQDRQFILSSKKLLLSDSGFYLCAWSVPGQGYGKYFGPGTRLTVT.

The chain links TRBV7-8 to TRBJ2-5, with TRBD1 identical over 9 bases. The germline V gene has CDR1 SGHVS and CDR2 FQNEAQ. The CDR3 extends over 16 amino acids. Unmatched junction bases numbered 3, after V lost 0 bases and J lost 1 base. The CDR3 region has the DNA TGTGCCAGCAGCTTAGCGGGACAGGGTCCCCAAGAGACCCAGTACTTC. It codes for CASSLAGQGPQETQYF.

A remark on this clone: Other DNA variants within this sample encode the same CDR3. The rearrangement joins TRBV19 to TRBJ1-6, with D unclear. The CDR3 spans 13 residues. Germline V gene lookup returns CDR1 LNHDA and CDR2 SQIVND (reference sequence). Trimming stripped 1 base from V and 8 bases from J, with 6 bases between. The CDR3, as DNA: TGTGCCAGTAGTATAGCTCAGGATTCACCCCTCCACTTT. It translates to CASSIAQDSPLHF.

The chain joins TRBV7-9 to TRBJ2-1; 8 positions match TRBD2. The CDR3 sequence is 15 residues long. In germline, CDR1 is SEHNR, CDR2 FQNEAQ (reference sequence). Trimming took 4 bases from V and 1 from J; bases not matched to a gene: 3. The CDR3, as DNA: TGTGCCAGCAGCTCAACTAGCGGTTCCTACAATGAGCAGTTCTTC. Its protein is CASSSTSGSYNEQFF.

The chain uses TRBV29-1 and TRBJ2-7; a possible D gene is TRBD2 (6 bases). Germline CDR1 reads SQVTM; CDR2 reads ANQGSEA. The CDR3 extends over 14 amino acids. Between the trimmed V and J ends, which lost 5 bases and 0 bases, there was a span of 14 bases. In nucleotides, the CDR3 is TGCAGCGTTACCGGGGGTACTAGCTCCTACGAGCAGTACTTC. It specifies CSVTGGTSSYEQYF.

The chain is built from TRBV19 and TRBJ2-1; 8 bases are a match to TRBD1. CDR1 and CDR2 (germline): LNHDA, SQIVND (reference sequence). CDR3 length: 14 amino acids. With 3 bases clipped from V and 8 bases from J, the junction kept 6 bases outside the gene matches. The CDR3 reads CASSIPDRVHEQFF. CDR3 DNA sequence: TGTGCCAGTAGTATTCCGGACAGGGTCCATGAGCAGTTCTTC. The complete variable domain, with remaining parts taken from reference TRBV19 and TRBJ2-1, reads DGGITQSPKYLFRKEGQNVTLSCEQNLNHDAMYWYRQDPGQGLRLIYYSQIVNDFQKGDIAEGYSVSREKKESFPLTVTSAQKNPTAFYLCASSIPDRVHEQFFGPGTRLTVL.

This clone was seen only a few times. V and J are TRBV3-1 (or the pseudogene TRBV3-2) and TRBJ1-1; D call uncertain. The germline V gene encodes CDR1 LGHDT and CDR2 YNNKEL (reference sequence). CDR3 size: 12 residues. With 1 base removed from V and 7 bases from J, the gap between germline ends came to 7 bases. In DNA, the CDR3 is TGTGCCAGCAGCCAAGGAGATGGTGAAGCTTTCTTT. Translation gives CASSQGDGEAFF.

V gene TRBV5-8 combines with J gene TRBJ1-2; D remains ambiguous. The CDR3 has 13 residues. Germline V gene data show CDR1 as SGHTS and CDR2 as YDEGEE. V lost 0 bases, J lost 7 bases, and 10 bases lay in between. CDR3 nucleotide sequence: TGTGCCAGCAGCTTGGTCCAGTTTCTTGGCTACACCTTC. It encodes CASSLVQFLGYTF. The full variable domain, in which reference TRBV5-8 and TRBJ1-2 provide the parts outside the CDR3, is EAGVTQSPTHLIKTRGQQATLRCSPISGHTSVYWYQQALGLGLQFLLWYDEGEERNRGNFPPRFSGRQFPNYSSELNVNALELEDSALYLCASSLVQFLGYTFGSGTRLTVV.

The V gene is TRBV1, the J gene TRBJ2-3; whether TRBD2, the table's D call, matches the DNA was not checked. TRBV1 is classified as a pseudogene. CDR3 length equals 16 residues. The CDR3 DNA reads TGCACCAGCAGCCCTCCGACTAGCGGGGGGCCAGATACGCAGTATTTT. This encodes CTSSPPTSGGPDTQYF.

The chain employs TRBV3-1 (or the pseudogene TRBV3-2) and TRBJ2-1; perhaps TRBD2 as D (5 bases). The CDR3 extends over 15 amino acids. The germline V and J ends were trimmed by 0 bases and 8 bases, with 14 bases remaining between them. Germline CDR1 and CDR2: LGHDT and YNNKEL (reference sequence). CDR3 region: CASSQDWARADEQFF. The CDR3 DNA is TGTGCCAGCAGCCAAGATTGGGCCCGAGCGGATGAGCAGTTCTTC.